The present T cell receptor beta chain was sequenced within a study of blood T cell repertoires in COVID-19. Study information: Material from acute and convalescent COVID-19 was sourced from the United States, Italy and Spain.

This clone has only one observation. Participants' own reports of clinical history determined their cohort assignment. What the recovered Cohort 3 donors had was two negative PCRs, clearance, or symptom resolution. Original handling: Reference gene primer amplification gave estimated nucleated cell counts. Here immunoSEQ multiplex PCR was the method, and the copy in TCRdb shows in-frame clones only, minus some. V and J calls and clone size are those listed in that table; D and trimming were worked out from the DNA. The sample includes 250,000 to 300,000 clones, 65% to 90% of them seen just once. Sequenced material: PBMCs or T cells enriched from blood (not recorded which). This receptor was obtained from a man younger than 35 who had recovered from COVID-19.

For the CDR3, the DNA is TGTGCCAGCAGCCAGCTACGGACTGGCGGCTACACCTTC. Protein sequence: CASSQLRTGGYTF. The rearrangement joins TRBV12-3 or TRBV12-4 to TRBJ1-2, with no clear D. The CDR3 covers 13 residues. Trimming shortened V by 6 bases and J by 8 bases, and 16 bases separated the two germline ends.